The T cell receptor (beta chain) described here comes from a study of CD8+ T cells in alopecia areata. In each case, RNA was isolated and then reverse transcribed into cDNA as the sequencing template. Produced via immunoSEQ multiplex PCR; TCRdb's table is partial and in-frame only. The sample has 220,000 or so clones, 57% seen once. Specimen: CD4+ T cells sorted from blood, collected at week 0. The TCR was taken from a human donor with alopecia areata.

The CDR3 DNA follows: TGTGCCTGGAGGGACGCTTCAGGGGAGAGTCAGCCCCAGCATTTT. It translates to CAWRDASGESQPQHF. The chain has TRBV30 and TRBJ1-5; tentative D call: TRBD1 (6 bases). Germline lookup yields CDR1 GTSNPN and CDR2 SVGIG (reference sequence). V was clipped by 3 bases and J by 6 bases, with 18 bases between them. The CDR3 runs 15 residues.